This TCR beta chain was found in a study of human T cells and chemical hapten exposure. Regarding the study as a whole: Counts of TCRs above 1 in 1000 frequency stayed unchanged with DPC sensitization. Donors, who had alopecia, may show an immune response that differs from healthy people's.

Time point specified: pre-sensitization, week 0. As for treatment: therapeutic diphenylcyclopropenone sensitization with weekly scalp DPC. Blood draws preceded each patch test application. Someone pulled total RNA out of unfractionated whole blood. The CDR3 extends over 13 amino acids. Germline-derived CDR1 and CDR2 are MDHEN and SYDVKM. Deletions cut 3 bases from V and 3 bases from J, with 8 bases between. With regard to this clonotype: The antigen is unknown.

TCRdb re-analysed the RACE reads in MiXCR, keeping a single row per CDR3 protein. The repertoire holds about 110,000 distinct CDR3 sequences, around 12% seen once, with around 1.5% in the top ten. This clonotype was sampled from a woman between 45 and 65 years old with alopecia areata. Some clones in this sample may be carry-over from other donors' samples. The sequences come from whole blood, collected in connection with sensitization to the hapten diphenylcyclopropenone (DPC). V usage is TRBV28 and J usage is TRBJ1-1; D call uncertain. The DNA of the CDR3 is TGTGCCAGCAGTTTGACGGGTTACACTGAAGCTTTCTTT. The encoded protein is CASSLTGYTEAFF. The entire variable domain, with the rest obtained from reference TRBV28 and TRBJ1-1, is as follows: DVKVTQSSRYLVKRTGEKVFLECVQDMDHENMFWYRQDPGLGLRLIYFSYDVKMKEKGDIPEGYSVSREKKERFSLILESASTNQTSMYLCASSLTGYTEAFFGQGTRLTVV.